The 21 T cell receptor beta chains below come from one sample, sequenced in a study of OX40 agonist ivuxolimab in advanced cancers. Libraries were prepared by immunoSEQ multiplex PCR; TCRdb keeps only in-frame clonotypes and omits some of them. This table holds 35,000 to 40,000 clones, almost 85% found once. This material consisted of CD4+ or CD8+ T cells sorted from blood, taken in a trial of the OX40 agonist ivuxolimab. The source of these receptors is an adult with an advanced solid tumor such as melanoma, head and neck, liver or kidney cancer.

The rearrangement uses TRBV6-6 and TRBJ2-1; TRBD1 agrees at 12 bases. V lost 5 bases and J lost 10; bases outside the gene matches: 9. The CDR3 loop spans 15 amino acids. Germline V gene lookup returns CDR1 MNHNY and CDR2 SVGAGI (reference sequence). CDR3 loop: CASSLTGTGGKEQFF. The CDR3 coding sequence is TGTGCCAGCAGTCTGACCGGGACAGGGGGCAAAGAGCAGTTCTTC.

The chain employs TRBV30 and TRBJ1-5; 10 nucleotides align to TRBD1. Germline loops: CDR1 GTSNPN, CDR2 SVGIG (reference sequence). The CDR3 is 15 amino acids. V gave up 4 bases and J gave up 5 bases; unmatched junction bases: 8. The CDR3 DNA reads TGTGCCTGGAACGCTATCGGACAGGGGGATCAGCCCCAGCATTTT. Translated: CAWNAIGQGDQPQHF. Full variable domain (rest looked up from reference TRBV30 and TRBJ1-5): SQTIHQWPATLVQPVGSPLSLECTVEGTSNPNLYWYRQAAGRGLQLLFYSVGIGQISSEVPQNLSASRPQDRQFILSSKKLLLSDSGFYLCAWNAIGQGDQPQHFGDGTRLSIL.

For the CDR3, the DNA is TGTGCCAGCAGCTTGGTTGGGGTTGTAGGCACAGATACGCAGTATTTT. This codes for CASSLVGVVGTDTQYF. This sequence joins TRBV5-6 and TRBJ2-3; D ambiguous. V dropped 0 bases and J dropped 1 base, with 12 bases sitting between them. Per germline, CDR1 SGHDT and CDR2 YYEEEE. This CDR3 is built from 16 residues.

The chain combines TRBV27 with TRBJ2-5, with D maybe TRBD2 (5 bases). The germline CDR1 and CDR2 sequences are MNHEY and SMNVEV (reference sequence). With 5 bases removed from V and 7 bases from J, the gap between germline ends came to 14 bases. The CDR3 has 13 residues. The CDR3 coding sequence is TGTGCCAGCAGTGTAACAACACTAGGGACCCAGTACTTC. This gives the protein CASSVTTLGTQYF.

The chain employs TRBV28 and TRBJ2-2; a possible D gene is TRBD2 (7 bases). The germline V and J ends were trimmed by 7 bases and 6 bases, with 18 bases remaining between them. Germline CDR1 and CDR2: MDHEN and SYDVKM. The CDR3 sequence is 15 residues long. The CDR3 sequence: CASTVGGRGAGELFF. CDR3 coding DNA: TGTGCCAGCACCGTAGGGGGGAGGGGAGCCGGGGAGCTGTTTTTT.

V usage is TRBV5-1 and J usage is TRBJ1-4, with unresolved D. Germline V gives CDR1 SGHRS, CDR2 YFSETQ. Trimming removed 1 base at V and 5 bases at J, with 21 bases between. The CDR3 length is 18 residues. CDR3 loop: CASSLRPPSGQKNEKLFF. CDR3 bases: TGCGCCAGCAGCTTGCGCCCCCCTTCGGGCCAGAAGAATGAAAAACTGTTTTTT.

The genes are TRBV7-9 and TRBJ2-7, with D perhaps matching TRBD1 (6 bases). The CDR3 totals 13 residues. The V gene lost 5 bases and the J gene lost 4 bases, with 12 bases spanning the gap. Germline-derived CDR1 and CDR2 are SEHNR and FQNEAQ (reference sequence). The CDR3 region has the DNA TGTGCCAGCAGCCGGTCGGACAGTTACGAGCAGTACTTC. It codes for CASSRSDSYEQYF.

This clone has just a few counts. The V call is TRBV19, the J call TRBJ2-6; the D is unclear. The CDR3 is 13 amino acids. CDR1 LNHDA and CDR2 SQIVND come from the germline V gene (reference sequence). Trimming stripped 5 bases from V and 0 bases from J, with 2 bases between. The CDR3, as DNA: TGTGCCAGTAGTCGCTCTGGGGCCAACGTCCTGACTTTC. The encoded protein is CASSRSGANVLTF. Full variable domain (outside the CDR3, taken from reference TRBV19 and TRBJ2-6): DGGITQSPKYLFRKEGQNVTLSCEQNLNHDAMYWYRQDPGQGLRLIYYSQIVNDFQKGDIAEGYSVSREKKESFPLTVTSAQKNPTAFYLCASSRSGANVLTFGAGSRLTVL.

The CDR3 DNA reads TGTGCCAGCAGCTTGCAACAGGGGGCAGGCGCTGAAGCTTTCTTT. Translation: CASSLQQGAGAEAFF. The V gene is TRBV5-4, the J gene TRBJ1-1, with 9 bases that match TRBD1. Germline V gene sequence: CDR1 SGHNT, CDR2 YYREEE (reference sequence). The CDR3 totals 15 residues. V shed 1 base, J shed 6 bases, and the junction held 7 bases outside the gene matches.

V gene TRBV9 combines with J gene TRBJ1-3, with 9 bases matching TRBD1. CDR1 is SGDLS and CDR2 is YYNGEE in the germline V gene. V trimming: 3 bases; J trimming: 7 bases; junction bases outside the gene matches: 11. CDR3 length equals 16 residues. CDR3 DNA: TGTGCCAGCAGCGCCTGGGACAGGGAGGGGGAGAACACCATATATTTT. Translation: CASSAWDREGENTIYF.

This sequence joins TRBV27 and TRBJ1-2, with D uncertain. The germline V gene encodes CDR1 MNHEY and CDR2 SMNVEV (reference sequence). V was cut by 5 bases and J by 6 bases, with 19 bases left in between. This CDR3 has 15 residues. CDR3 protein: CASSASRAGGDGYTF. The CDR3 bases are TGTGCCAGCAGTGCCTCCCGGGCCGGAGGAGATGGCTACACCTTC.

This chain joins TRBV1 and TRBJ2-7; the D call TRBD1 from the table was never checked on the DNA. TRBV1 is flagged as a pseudogene. CDR3 length: 15 amino acids. The CDR3 bases are TGCACCAGCAGCCCGAACCCCGGTAGTTCAGGTGAGCAGTACTTC. Protein product: CTSSPNPGSSGEQYF.

The chain recombines TRBV28 with TRBJ1-2; 8 positions agree with TRBD1. V shed 4 bases, J shed 4 bases, and the junction held 17 bases outside the gene matches. This CDR3 is 18 amino acids long. The germline CDR1 and CDR2 sequences are MDHEN and SYDVKM. The CDR3: CASSSYTHRGRSGYGYTF. The CDR3 DNA reads as TGTGCCAGCAGTTCTTACACCCACAGGGGGAGGTCTGGCTATGGCTACACCTTC.

This clone turned up a few times. This chain uses TRBV2 with TRBJ2-4, with D perhaps matching TRBD1 or TRBD2 (6 bases each). CDR1 and CDR2 from the germline V gene are SNHLY and FYNNEI. The length of the CDR3 is 13 residues. V was trimmed by 3 bases and J by 9 bases, leaving 12 bases between them. CDR3 residues: CASSEGGLGIQYF. The DNA of the CDR3 is TGTGCCAGCAGTGAGGGGGGCCTAGGCATTCAGTACTTC.

The chain joins TRBV9 to TRBJ2-3; tentative D call: TRBD2 (5 bases). The CDR3 runs to 13 residues. Trimming shortened V by 4 bases and J by 5 bases, and 11 bases separated the two germline ends. Looked up from germline, CDR1 is SGDLS and CDR2 is YYNGEE. CDR3 nucleotide sequence: TGTGCCAGCAGCTTCGGGATGCAAGATACGCAGTATTTT. The encoded protein is CASSFGMQDTQYF.

V is TRBV6-6 and J is TRBJ1-3; D is perhaps TRBD1 (5 bases). The CDR3 extends over 16 amino acids. V lost 2 bases to trimming and J lost 4 bases, with 15 bases between them. CDR1 is MNHNY and CDR2 is SVGAGI in the germline V gene (reference sequence). CDR3 residues: CASSYVVRVGGNTIYF. DNA of the CDR3: TGTGCCAGCAGTTACGTAGTCAGGGTCGGCGGAAACACCATATATTTT.

The chain carries TRBV5-4 and TRBJ1-1; D is ambiguous. Germline V gene sequence: CDR1 SGHNT, CDR2 YYREEE (reference sequence). The CDR3 is made up of 15 amino acids. Trimming left V 1 base short and J 3 bases short, with 13 bases between. CDR3 sequence: CASSLPVGADTEAFF. CDR3 DNA sequence: TGTGCCAGCAGCTTGCCCGTGGGCGCGGACACTGAAGCTTTCTTT.

This clone was observed once. At the DNA level, this CDR3 is encoded by other sequences in the same sample as well. V gene TRBV7-3 combines with J gene TRBJ2-7; unclear D gene. Germline V gene lookup returns CDR1 SGHTA and CDR2 FQGTGA. The CDR3 covers 14 residues. V lost 0 bases to trimming and J lost 6 bases, with 12 bases between them. The CDR3 sequence is CASSLTGTVSEQYF. The CDR3 DNA reads TGTGCCAGCAGCTTAACGGGAACAGTGTCCGAGCAGTACTTC.

This clone occurred a few times. V is TRBV19 and J is TRBJ1-4; D call uncertain. CDR1 and CDR2 from the germline V gene are LNHDA and SQIVND (reference sequence). The V and J ends lost 6 bases and 7 bases respectively, with 21 bases between them. There are 16 residues in the CDR3. CDR3 DNA sequence: TGTGCCAGTAGGCCGTGGGAGGTTGCTGATGGTGAAAAACTGTTTTTT. As protein: CASRPWEVADGEKLFF.

About this clone: An end of the junction does not agree with germline; a read error may underlie this. The chain uses TRBV7-7 and TRBJ2-5; D gene uncertain. The CDR3 has 15 amino acids. CDR1 SSHAT and CDR2 FNYEAQ come from the germline V gene (reference sequence). For the CDR3, the DNA is TGTGCTAGCAGCTTAGGACGGACCTACCAAGAGACCCAGTACTTC. Its protein is CASSLGRTYQETQYF.

The rearrangement joins TRBV5-8 to TRBJ1-1, with D possibly TRBD1 on 5 matching bases. This CDR3 is built from 12 residues. Trimming shortened V by 2 bases and J by 6 bases, and 8 bases separated the two germline ends. Germline CDR1 is SGHTS and CDR2 is YDEGEE. This CDR3 is CASSFWGAEAFF. CDR3 DNA sequence: TGTGCCAGCAGCTTTTGGGGGGCTGAAGCTTTCTTT.